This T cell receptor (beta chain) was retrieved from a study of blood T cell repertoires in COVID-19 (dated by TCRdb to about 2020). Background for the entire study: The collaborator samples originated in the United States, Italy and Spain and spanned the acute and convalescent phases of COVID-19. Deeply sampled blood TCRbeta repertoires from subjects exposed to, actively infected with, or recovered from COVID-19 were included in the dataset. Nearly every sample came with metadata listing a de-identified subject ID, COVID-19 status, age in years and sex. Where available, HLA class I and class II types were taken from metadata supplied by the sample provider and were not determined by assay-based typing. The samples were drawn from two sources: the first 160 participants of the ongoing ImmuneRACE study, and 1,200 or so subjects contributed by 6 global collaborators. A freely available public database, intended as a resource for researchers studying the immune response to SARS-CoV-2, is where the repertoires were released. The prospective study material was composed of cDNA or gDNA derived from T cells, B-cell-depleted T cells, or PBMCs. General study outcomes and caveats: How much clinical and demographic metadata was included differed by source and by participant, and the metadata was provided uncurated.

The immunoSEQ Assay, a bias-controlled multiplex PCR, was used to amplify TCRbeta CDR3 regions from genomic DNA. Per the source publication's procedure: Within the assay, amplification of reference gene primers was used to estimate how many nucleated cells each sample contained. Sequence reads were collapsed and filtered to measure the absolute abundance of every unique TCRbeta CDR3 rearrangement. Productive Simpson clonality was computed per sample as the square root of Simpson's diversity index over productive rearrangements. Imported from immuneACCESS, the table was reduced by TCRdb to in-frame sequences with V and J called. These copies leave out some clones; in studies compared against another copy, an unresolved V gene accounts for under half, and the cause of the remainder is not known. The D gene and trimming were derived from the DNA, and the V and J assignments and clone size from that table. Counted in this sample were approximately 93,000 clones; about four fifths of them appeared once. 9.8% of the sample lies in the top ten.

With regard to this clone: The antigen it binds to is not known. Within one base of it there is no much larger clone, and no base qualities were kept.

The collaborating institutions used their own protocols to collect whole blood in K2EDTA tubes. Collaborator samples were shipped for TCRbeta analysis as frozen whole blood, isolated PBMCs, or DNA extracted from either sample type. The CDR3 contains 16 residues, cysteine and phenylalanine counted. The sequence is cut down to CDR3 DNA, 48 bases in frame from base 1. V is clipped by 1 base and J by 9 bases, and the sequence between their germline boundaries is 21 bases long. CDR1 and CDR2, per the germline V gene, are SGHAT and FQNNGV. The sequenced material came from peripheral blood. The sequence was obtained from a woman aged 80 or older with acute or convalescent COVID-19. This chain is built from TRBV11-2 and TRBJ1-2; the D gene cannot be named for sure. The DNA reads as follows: TGTGCCAGCAGCTTAGGATTGGGAAGGGAGGGAAACCGCTACACCTTC. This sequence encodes CASSLGLGREGNRYTF.